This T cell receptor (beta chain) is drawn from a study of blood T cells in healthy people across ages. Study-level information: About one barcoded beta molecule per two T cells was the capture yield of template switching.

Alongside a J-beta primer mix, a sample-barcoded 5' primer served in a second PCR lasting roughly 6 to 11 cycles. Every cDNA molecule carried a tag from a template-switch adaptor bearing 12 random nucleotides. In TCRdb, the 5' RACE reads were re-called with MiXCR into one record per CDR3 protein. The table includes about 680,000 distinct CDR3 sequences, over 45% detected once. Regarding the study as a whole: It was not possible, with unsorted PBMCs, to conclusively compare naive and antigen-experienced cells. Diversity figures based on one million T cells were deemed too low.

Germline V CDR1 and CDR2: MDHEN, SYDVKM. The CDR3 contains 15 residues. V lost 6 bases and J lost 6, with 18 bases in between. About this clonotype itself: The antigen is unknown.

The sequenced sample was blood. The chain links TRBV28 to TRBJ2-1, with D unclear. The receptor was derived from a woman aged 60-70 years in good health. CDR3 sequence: CASSMTRVSGNEQFF. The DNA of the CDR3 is TGTGCCAGCAGCATGACAAGGGTCTCCGGCAATGAGCAGTTCTTC.